The rows below give T cell receptor beta chains drawn from one sample of a study of vaccination and CD4 T cells after COVID-19. No cognate antigen is known for these TCRs. TCRdb re-derived calls from the PCR reads in MiXCR, one entry per CDR3 protein. The data show about 12,000 distinct CDR3 sequences, 60% to 80% seen once. Sequenced input: CD4+ T cells from blood, cultured in vitro. The receptors were sampled from a human donor who had recovered from COVID-19. CDR3s include the opening cysteine and the closing phenylalanine or tryptophan. Each record gives: CDR3 protein, CDR3 DNA, clone size, D gene, V gene, J gene. The D gene is left open where the match is weak. Some rows have no size entry. The others give once, few or many, or a class for an expanded clone.

CDR3: CASSLWAGYRKLFF
DNA: TGTGCCAGCAGTTTATGGGCCGGATATCGAAAACTGTTTTTT
size: NA
D: NA
V: TRBV28
J: TRBJ1-4

CDR3: CASSLWDTFFNYGYTF
DNA: TGTGCCAGCAGTTTGTGGGACACATTTTTTAACTATGGCTACACCTTC
size: NA
D: NA
V: TRBV12-3/TRBV12-4
J: TRBJ1-2

CDR3: CAWGLYSGTGAYEQYF
DNA: TGTGCCTGGGGACTTTACTCCGGGACGGGAGCCTACGAGCAGTACTTC
size: once
D: NA
V: TRBV30
J: TRBJ2-7

CDR3: CASSPGLFYGYTF
DNA: TGTGCCAGCAGCCCCGGATTGTTCTATGGCTACACCTTC
size: NA
D: NA
V: TRBV21-1
J: TRBJ1-2

CDR3: CASSSQGVENYGYTF
DNA: TGTGCCAGCAGCTCCCAGGGGGTGGAAAACTATGGCTACACCTTC
size: NA
D: TRBD1
V: TRBV7-2
J: TRBJ1-2

CDR3: CASSSTPFGGGGETQYF
DNA: TGTGCCAGCAGCTCGACCCCCTTTGGGGGAGGGGGGGAGACCCAGTACTTC
size: few
D: NA
V: TRBV7-2
J: TRBJ2-5

CDR3: CASSPGLAGEKSGGELFF
DNA: TGTGCCAGCAGCCCGGGACTAGCGGGAGAGAAGTCGGGAGGGGAGCTGTTTTTT
size: NA
D: TRBD2
V: TRBV7-8
J: TRBJ2-2

CDR3: CSARGGAAGANVLTF
DNA: TGCAGTGCTAGAGGGGGGGCTGCTGGGGCCAACGTCCTGACTTTC
size: NA
D: NA
V: TRBV20-1
J: TRBJ2-6

CDR3: CASSLESQETQYF
DNA: TGTGCCAGCAGCTTAGAAAGCCAAGAGACCCAGTACTTC
size: NA
D: NA
V: TRBV11-2
J: TRBJ2-5

CDR3: CASVVRGGAFF
DNA: TGTGCCAGCGTTGTGAGGGGTGGCGCTTTCTTT
size: NA
D: NA
V: TRBV6-1
J: TRBJ1-1

CDR3: CASSGGRERGNQPQHF
DNA: TGTGCCAGCAGCGGGGGTAGGGAAAGAGGCAATCAGCCCCAGCATTTT
size: NA
D: NA
V: TRBV6-1
J: TRBJ1-5

CDR3: CASNRKGGEQFF
DNA: TGTGCCAGCAACAGAAAGGGTGGCGAGCAGTTCTTC
size: NA
D: NA
V: TRBV11-3
J: TRBJ2-1

CDR3: CATSREGTGANVLTF
DNA: TGTGCCACCAGCAGGGAAGGTACCGGGGCCAACGTCCTGACTTTC
size: NA
D: NA
V: TRBV15
J: TRBJ2-6

CDR3: CSVDGLAHKTDTQYF
DNA: TGCAGCGTTGATGGGCTAGCGCACAAGACAGATACGCAGTATTTT
size: NA
D: NA
V: TRBV29-1
J: TRBJ2-3

CDR3: CATSDVDTGSSLYGYTF
DNA: TGTGCCACCAGTGATGTCGACACAGGGTCGTCCCTCTATGGCTACACCTTC
size: NA
D: NA
V: TRBV24-1
J: TRBJ1-2